The source of this T cell receptor beta chain is a study of beta chain features in type 1 diabetes. Study-level findings and limits: Across all four CD4+ subsets, people with type 1 diabetes showed modestly shorter TCRB CDR3s.

This clone was counted between two and nine times. Its antigen remains unknown. As every portion of the isolated RNA was reverse transcribed, the sequencing read expressed TCRB transcripts. Repertoires were generated with immunoSEQ multiplex PCR, while TCRdb's copy carries only in-frame clones and drops some. The sample shows hundreds of thousands of clones, approximately 30% of them seen only once. One heparinised draw, averaging roughly 110 mL, was taken per donor. V shed 1 base, J shed 8 bases, and the junction held 10 bases outside the gene matches. The CDR3 has 15 amino acids. From germline, CDR1 is GTSNPN and CDR2 SVGIG (reference sequence).

The chain links TRBV30 to TRBJ2-1, with 8 bases lining up with TRBD2. The sequence came from a man between 18 and 35 years old in good health. The specimen was naive CD4+ T cells from blood. The CDR3 sequence: CAWSALAGNSHEQFF. CDR3 DNA: TGTGCCTGGAGTGCGTTAGCGGGAAACAGTCATGAGCAGTTCTTC.